The rows below give T cell receptor beta chains drawn from one sample of a study of T cell responses to AZD1222 COVID-19 vaccine. Assay: immunoSEQ multiplex PCR; the TCRdb copy retains only in-frame clones and omits some. The sample lists some 80,000 clones, about 80% occurring once. The sequences come from peripheral blood, collected 28 days after the second dose of the MenACWY control vaccine. The receptors originated from an adult who received the MenACWY meningococcal vaccine as a control. Each CDR3 is given with its conserved first and last residue. Fields, in order: V gene, clone size, J gene, CDR3 protein. The size field is filled for only some rows; it gives once, few, many or a size class.

TRBV7-9,-,TRBJ1-2,CASSAAGTGTLYGYTF
TRBV7-8,-,TRBJ2-7,CASSTKGTARYEQYF
TRBV6-5,-,TRBJ1-1,CASRQGIYTEAFF
TRBV28,-,TRBJ1-1,CASRTLSGTGGANTEAFF
TRBV19,-,TRBJ2-7,CASSPGTGVHEQYF
TRBV11-2,once,TRBJ2-6,CASSHLTGPGANVLTF
TRBV18,-,TRBJ2-6,CASSPPVAGANVLTF
TRBV30,-,TRBJ1-6,CAWSENQNSPLHF
TRBV14,-,TRBJ2-3,CASSLFTTDTQYF
TRBV29-1,-,TRBJ2-1,CRAEKGGEQFF
TRBV2,-,TRBJ2-2,CASKRENTGELFF
TRBV5-1,-,TRBJ2-7,CASSPGQGSQEQYF
TRBV6-5,few,TRBJ1-5,CASYQGNGYQPQHF
TRBV29-1,-,TRBJ1-4,CSVRGSGEKLFF
TRBV29-1,once,TRBJ1-2,CSVDGGSGYGYTF
TRBV30,-,TRBJ1-1,CAWMEGAQTEAFF
TRBV19,-,TRBJ1-1,CASSRGQAGAEAFF
TRBV27,-,TRBJ2-7,CASSSGIAYEQYF
TRBV3-1/TRBV3-2,-,TRBJ1-1,CASSQGLGNTEAFF
TRBV7-6,-,TRBJ2-2,CASSPGVAPRTGELFF
TRBV5-7,-,TRBJ1-4,CASSIGTGVREEKLFF
TRBV7-9,-,TRBJ1-4,CASSLGGSSGDATNEKLFF
TRBV3-1/TRBV3-2,-,TRBJ2-7,CASSQKRGGAYEQYF